This TCR beta chain was sequenced for a study of T cells in Graves' hyperthyroidism and ophthalmopathy. Amplification targeted TCR beta CDR3 regions from RNA transcripts. When the TCR CDR3 underwent first-round RT-PCR, the HTBI primer set was used. TCRdb re-called the multiplex PCR reads through MiXCR, storing one row per CDR3 protein. The data hold 550,000 to 600,000 distinct CDR3 sequences, with 40% to 55% observed a single time. CDR1 and CDR2 (germline): SEHNR, FQNEAQ (reference sequence). There are 16 residues in the CDR3. V trimming: 7 bases; J trimming: 3 bases; junction bases outside the gene matches: 15.

The sequence derives from an adult woman with Graves' disease, either hyperthyroidism or ophthalmopathy (not recorded which). The sample was peripheral blood or thyroid tissue (not recorded which). The V gene is TRBV7-9, the J gene TRBJ2-7; 7 bases line up with TRBD1. The CDR3 reads CASMKGNRDRGYEQYF. CDR3 DNA: TGTGCCAGCATGAAGGGCAACCGGGACAGAGGCTACGAGCAGTACTTC. The whole variable domain, remainder taken from reference TRBV7-9 and TRBJ2-7, is DTGVSQNPRHKITKRGQNVTFRCDPISEHNRLYWYRQTLGQGPEFLTYFQNEAQLEKSRLLSDRFSAERPKGSFSTLEIQRTEQGDSAMYLCASMKGNRDRGYEQYFGPGTRLTVT.